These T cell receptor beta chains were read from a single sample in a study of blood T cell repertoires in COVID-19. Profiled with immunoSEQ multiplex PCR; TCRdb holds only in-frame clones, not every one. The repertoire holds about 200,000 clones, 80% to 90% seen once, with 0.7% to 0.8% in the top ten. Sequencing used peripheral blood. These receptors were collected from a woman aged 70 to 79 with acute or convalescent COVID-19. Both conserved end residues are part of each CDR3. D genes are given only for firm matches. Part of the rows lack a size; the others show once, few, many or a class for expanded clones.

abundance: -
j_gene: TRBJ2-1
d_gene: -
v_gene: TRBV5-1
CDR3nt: TGCGCCAGCAGCTGGGAGGGGGGCGGCTCCTACAATGAGCAGTTCTTC
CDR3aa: CASSWEGGGSYNEQFF

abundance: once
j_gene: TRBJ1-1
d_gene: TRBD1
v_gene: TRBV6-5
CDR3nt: TGTGCCAGCAGTTACTCCGAGGGGGCGGCTTTCTTT
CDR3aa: CASSYSEGAAFF

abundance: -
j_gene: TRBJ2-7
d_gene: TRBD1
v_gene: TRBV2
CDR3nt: TGTGCCAGCAGTACCGGGACAGTGGCGCGCGAGCAGTACTTC
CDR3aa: CASSTGTVAREQYF

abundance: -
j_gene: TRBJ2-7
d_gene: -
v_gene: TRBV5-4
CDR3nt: TGTGCCAGCAGCGACCTTAGGAGGCAGGTCTACGAGCAGTACTTC
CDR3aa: CASSDLRRQVYEQYF

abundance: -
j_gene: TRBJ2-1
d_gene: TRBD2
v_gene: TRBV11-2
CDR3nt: TGTGCCAGCAGCTTAGAAAGCGGGAGCTCCTACAATGAGCAGTTCTTC
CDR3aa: CASSLESGSSYNEQFF

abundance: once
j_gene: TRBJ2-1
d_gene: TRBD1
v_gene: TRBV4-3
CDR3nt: TGCGCCAGCAGCCCGGGACAGGGGAAATTCAATGAGCAGTTCTTC
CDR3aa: CASSPGQGKFNEQFF

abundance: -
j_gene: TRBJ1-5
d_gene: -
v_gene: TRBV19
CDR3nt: TGTGCCAGTAAGTTAGGGTCAGGGGCCCAGCATTTT
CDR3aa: CASKLGSGAQHF

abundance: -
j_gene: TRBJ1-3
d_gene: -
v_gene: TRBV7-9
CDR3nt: TGTGCCAGCGGAGAGACAGTTTCAGGAAACACCATATATTTT
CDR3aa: CASGETVSGNTIYF

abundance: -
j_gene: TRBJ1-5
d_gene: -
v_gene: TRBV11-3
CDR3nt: TGTGCCAGCAGCTTATGGGGTATGGGGCAGGTGGAGCAGGGGCCCCAGCATTTT
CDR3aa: CASSLWGMGQVEQGPQHF

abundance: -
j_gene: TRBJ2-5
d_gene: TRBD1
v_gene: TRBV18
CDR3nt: TGTGCCAGCTCACCTCGCACCGGGACAGAAGAGACCCAGTACTTC
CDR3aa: CASSPRTGTEETQYF

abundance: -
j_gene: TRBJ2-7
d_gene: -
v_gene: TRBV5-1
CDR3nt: TGCGCCAGCAGCACGGACAGCAGCTCAGTCTACGAGCAGTACTTC
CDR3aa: CASSTDSSSVYEQYF

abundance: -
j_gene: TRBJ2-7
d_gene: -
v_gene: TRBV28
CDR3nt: TGTGCCAGCAGAGCCATCTACGAGCAGTACTTC
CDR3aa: CASRAIYEQYF

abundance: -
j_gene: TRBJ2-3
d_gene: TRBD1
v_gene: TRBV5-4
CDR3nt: TGTGCCAGCAGCTTGGACAGGGGGTGGGAAGATACGCAGTATTTT
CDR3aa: CASSLDRGWEDTQYF

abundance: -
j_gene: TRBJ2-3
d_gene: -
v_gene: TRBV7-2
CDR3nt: TGTGCCAGCAGCTTAGGGGGCAATCGAGATACGCAGTATTTT
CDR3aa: CASSLGGNRDTQYF

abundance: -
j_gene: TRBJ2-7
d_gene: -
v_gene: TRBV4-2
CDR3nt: TGTGCCAGCAGCCAAGCGGGCAGGGATTACTACGAGCAGTACTTC
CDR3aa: CASSQAGRDYYEQYF

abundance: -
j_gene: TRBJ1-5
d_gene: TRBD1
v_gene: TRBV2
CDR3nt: TGTGCCAGCAAAAAGGGGGCAGGGGGCGCGAATCAGCCCCAGCATTTT
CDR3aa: CASKKGAGGANQPQHF

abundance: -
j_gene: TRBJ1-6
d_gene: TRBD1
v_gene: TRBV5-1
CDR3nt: TGCGCCAGCAGTCCGGACAGGGGGCATTCACCCCTCCACTTT
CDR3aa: CASSPDRGHSPLHF

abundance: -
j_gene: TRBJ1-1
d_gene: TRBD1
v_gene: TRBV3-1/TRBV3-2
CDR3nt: TGTGCCAGCAGCCAAGGACAGGGGGCCTACACTGAAGCTTTCTTT
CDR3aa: CASSQGQGAYTEAFF

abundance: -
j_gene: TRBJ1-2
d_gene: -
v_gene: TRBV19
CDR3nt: TGTGCCAGTAGTACCTTGGACAGAGAGGGCTACACCTTC
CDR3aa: CASSTLDREGYTF

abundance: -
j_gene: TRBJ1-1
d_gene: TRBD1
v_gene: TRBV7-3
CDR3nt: TGTGCCAGCAGCTTCGACAGGGGAGACACTGAAGCTTTCTTT
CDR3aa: CASSFDRGDTEAFF

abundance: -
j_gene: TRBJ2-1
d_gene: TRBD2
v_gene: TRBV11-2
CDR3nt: TGTGCCAGCAGCTGGGGGACTAGCGGTCTCAATGAGCAGTTCTTC
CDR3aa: CASSWGTSGLNEQFF

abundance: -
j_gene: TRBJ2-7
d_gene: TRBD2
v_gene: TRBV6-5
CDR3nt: TGTGCCAGCAGTCAGCGGGAGGGGTTCTACGAGCAGTACTTC
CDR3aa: CASSQREGFYEQYF

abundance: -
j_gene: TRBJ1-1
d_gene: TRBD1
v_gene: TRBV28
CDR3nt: TGTGCCAGCAGTCTACTACCGGGACAGGGGGTTCCTGAAGCTTTCTTT
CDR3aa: CASSLLPGQGVPEAFF

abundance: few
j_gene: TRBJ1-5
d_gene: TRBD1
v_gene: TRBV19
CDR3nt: TGTGCCAGTAGCTCGGGACAGGTATATCAGCCCCAGCATTTT
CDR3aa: CASSSGQVYQPQHF

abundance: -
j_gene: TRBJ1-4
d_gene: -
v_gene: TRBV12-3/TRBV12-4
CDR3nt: TGTGCCAGCAGCTTAGTACAGGGTGAAAAACTGTTTTTT
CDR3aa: CASSLVQGEKLFF

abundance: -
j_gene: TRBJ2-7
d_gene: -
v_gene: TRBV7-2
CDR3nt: TGTGCCAGCAGCTCCAGGAGCGGGCAGGCCAGCTCCTACGAGCAGTACTTC
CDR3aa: CASSSRSGQASSYEQYF

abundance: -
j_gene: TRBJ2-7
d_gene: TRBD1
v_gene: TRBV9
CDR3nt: TGTGCCAGCAGCGTAGCCGGGACAGGGCAGTACGAGCAGTACTTC
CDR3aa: CASSVAGTGQYEQYF

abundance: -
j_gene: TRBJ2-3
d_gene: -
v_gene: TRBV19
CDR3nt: TGTGCCAGTAGTTTTGCAGTCGGACGGGGTACAGATACGCAGTATTTT
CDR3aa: CASSFAVGRGTDTQYF

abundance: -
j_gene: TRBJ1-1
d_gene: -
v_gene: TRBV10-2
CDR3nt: TGCGCCAGCAGTGAGTCGAAGCCGGGGATGAACACTGAAGCTTTCTTT
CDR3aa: CASSESKPGMNTEAFF

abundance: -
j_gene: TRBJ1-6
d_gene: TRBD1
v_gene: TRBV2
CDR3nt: TGTGCCAGCAGTGACGAACGACAGGGGGCTGGTTCACCCCTCCACTTT
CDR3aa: CASSDERQGAGSPLHF

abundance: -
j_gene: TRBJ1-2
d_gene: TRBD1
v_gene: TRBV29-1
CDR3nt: TGCAGCGTTGTCCACCCGCAGGGGGTACTTGCAGGCTATGGCTACACCTTC
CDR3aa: CSVVHPQGVLAGYGYTF

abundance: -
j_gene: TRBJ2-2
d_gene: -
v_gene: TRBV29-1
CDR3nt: TGCAGCGTCCGGGTCTCTTGGACCGGGGAGCTGTTTTTT
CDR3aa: CSVRVSWTGELFF

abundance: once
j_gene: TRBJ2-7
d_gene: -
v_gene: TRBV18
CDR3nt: TGTGCCAGCTCAAGATCGACAGGCCCCTACGAGCAGTACTTC
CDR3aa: CASSRSTGPYEQYF

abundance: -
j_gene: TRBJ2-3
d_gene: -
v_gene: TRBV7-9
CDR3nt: TGTGCCAGCAGCGTAGACAGTAGCACAGATACGCAGTATTTT
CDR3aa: CASSVDSSTDTQYF

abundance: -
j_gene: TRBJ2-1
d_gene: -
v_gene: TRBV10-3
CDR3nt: TGTGCCATCAGTGAGCGAAAAGGGGCCTACAATGAGCAGTTCTTC
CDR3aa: CAISERKGAYNEQFF

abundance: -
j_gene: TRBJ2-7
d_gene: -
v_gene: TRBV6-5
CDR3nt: TGTGCCAGCAGTTATGGGCCATACGAGCAGTACTTC
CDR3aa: CASSYGPYEQYF

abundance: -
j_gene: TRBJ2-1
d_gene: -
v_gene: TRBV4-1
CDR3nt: TGCGCCAGCAGCCAGGAGGGGGCTAGCGACAATGAGCAGTTCTTC
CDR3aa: CASSQEGASDNEQFF

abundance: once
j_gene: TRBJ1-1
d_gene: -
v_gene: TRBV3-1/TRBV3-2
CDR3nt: TGTGCCAGCAGCAGGGGGGGGACTGAAGCTTTCTTT
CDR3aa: CASSRGGTEAFF

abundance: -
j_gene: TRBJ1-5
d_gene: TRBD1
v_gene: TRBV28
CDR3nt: TGTGCCAGCAGTCCCCGGGACAGGGGGCGCGGCAATCAGCCCCAGCATTTT
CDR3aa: CASSPRDRGRGNQPQHF

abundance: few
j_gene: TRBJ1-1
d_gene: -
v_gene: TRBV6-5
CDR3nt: TGTGCCAGCAGTTACTACGGGGAAGCTTTCTTT
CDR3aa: CASSYYGEAFF

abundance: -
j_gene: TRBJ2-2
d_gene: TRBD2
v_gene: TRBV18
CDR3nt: TGTGCCAGCTCATCGGGACTAGCGGGAAACACCGGGGAGCTGTTTTTT
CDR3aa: CASSSGLAGNTGELFF